These 32 T cell receptor beta chains came from one sample sequenced in a study of control samples from healthy donors and cancer patients. The method was immunoSEQ multiplex PCR; TCRdb's version includes in-frame clones alone and lacks a portion of them. In the table there are 120,000 or so clones, around 90% of which are singletons. Sequenced sample: blood. These TCRs come from a man aged 35-49 years in good health.

CDR3 bases: TGTGCCAGCAGCCTGGGACAGACCTACGAGCAGTACTTC. It translates to CASSLGQTYEQYF. J is TRBJ2-7 and V is TRBV12-3 or TRBV12-4; 7 positions match TRBD1. V lost 6 bases to trimming and J lost 2 bases; unmatched junction nucleotides: 4. The CDR3 runs 13 residues.

The V call is TRBV7-2, the J call TRBJ2-1; the D gene is possibly TRBD2 (5 bases). Trimming took 5 bases from V and 9 from J, leaving 20 bases between them. The CDR3 spans 15 residues. From germline, CDR1 is SGHTA and CDR2 FQGNSA. CDR3 nucleotides: TGTGCCAGCAGCGAAGACCGTCTCCGTGCGGGTGAGCAGTTCTTC. Amino acids: CASSEDRLRAGEQFF.

The chain links TRBV6-5 to TRBJ2-7, with 9 bases fitting TRBD1. V shed 4 bases, J shed 6 bases, and the junction held 7 bases outside the gene matches. The CDR3 covers 14 residues. Germline CDR1 MNHEY, CDR2 SVGAGI. The CDR3 loop reads CASSLKQGAGEQYF. The CDR3, as DNA: TGTGCCAGCAGTTTAAAACAGGGGGCAGGCGAGCAGTACTTC.

The chain carries TRBV5-4 and TRBJ2-3; TRBD2 aligns across 8 bases. Germline CDR1 SGHNT, CDR2 YYREEE (reference sequence). CDR3 length: 14 amino acids. V lost 3 bases and J lost 6; bases outside the gene matches: 6. As DNA, the CDR3 is TGTGCCAGCAGCTGGGAAGCGGGGGTTGATACGCAGTATTTT. This encodes CASSWEAGVDTQYF. Complete variable domain (other parts from reference TRBV5-4 and TRBJ2-3): ETGVTQSPTHLIKTRGQQVTLRCSSQSGHNTVSWYQQALGQGPQFIFQYYREEENGRGNFPPRFSGLQFPNYSSELNVNALELDDSALYLCASSWEAGVDTQYFGPGTRLTVL.

Turning to this clone: At the DNA level, this CDR3 is encoded by other sequences in the same sample as well. The chain carries TRBV3-1 (or the pseudogene TRBV3-2) and TRBJ1-3, with D hard to call. The CDR3 spans 14 residues. V gave up 0 bases and J gave up 4 bases, with 7 bases separating them. Germline CDR1 is LGHDT and CDR2 is YNNKEL (reference sequence). The CDR3 DNA reads as TGTGCCAGCAGCCAAGATCACGGGGGAAACACCATATATTTT. The encoded protein is CASSQDHGGNTIYF.

This sequence joins TRBV4-3 and TRBJ2-3; 9 positions match TRBD2. CDR1 and CDR2 (germline): LGHNA, YSLEER. The CDR3 extends over 14 amino acids. The V segment lost 4 bases and the J segment 2 bases; nucleotides outside the gene matches: 1. CDR3 in DNA: TGCGCCAGCAGCCCTAGCGGGAACACAGATACGCAGTATTTT. It codes for CASSPSGNTDTQYF.

The chain combines TRBV19 with TRBJ1-4; tentative D call: TRBD1 (5 bases). The length of the CDR3 is 13 residues. Germline lookup yields CDR1 LNHDA and CDR2 SQIVND (reference sequence). V was trimmed by 7 bases and J by 5 bases, leaving 11 bases between them. The DNA for the CDR3 is TGTGCCAGTAACCGACAGCTCAATGAAAAACTGTTTTTT. Protein: CASNRQLNEKLFF.

This sequence joins TRBV4-1 and TRBJ1-6, with 8 bases identical to TRBD1. The germline V gene has CDR1 MGHRA and CDR2 YSYEKL. Germline trimming cut 1 base from V and 1 base from J; bases unmatched to any gene: 9. The CDR3 is 19 residues long. The CDR3 reads CASSQAPGQGGSYNSPLHF. The CDR3 coding sequence is TGCGCCAGCAGCCAAGCCCCCGGACAGGGAGGTTCCTATAATTCACCCCTCCACTTT.

The chain recombines TRBV7-9 with TRBJ2-2, with TRBD1 matching 8 bases. The CDR3 has 16 residues. The V and J ends lost 2 bases and 3 bases, in that order; junction bases with no gene match: 5. Germline loops: CDR1 SEHNR, CDR2 FQNEAQ (reference sequence). CDR3 sequence (DNA): TGTGCCAGCAGCTTAAGGGCAGGGGGCGACACCGGGGAGCTGTTTTTT. It translates to CASSLRAGGDTGELFF. The full variable domain, with the rest looked up from reference TRBV7-9 and TRBJ2-2, is DTGVSQNPRHKITKRGQNVTFRCDPISEHNRLYWYRQTLGQGPEFLTYFQNEAQLEKSRLLSDRFSAERPKGSFSTLEIQRTEQGDSAMYLCASSLRAGGDTGELFFGEGSRLTVL.

This chain connects TRBV6-5 to TRBJ2-2; D possibly matches TRBD1 or TRBD2 (5 bases each). V gave up 3 bases and J gave up 5 bases, with 16 bases separating them. CDR3 size: 16 residues. Germline loops: CDR1 MNHEY, CDR2 SVGAGI. The CDR3 DNA reads TGTGCCAGCAGTTATGTCGGGACGCTACGGACCGGGGAGCTGTTTTTT. This translates into CASSYVGTLRTGELFF.

The genes are TRBV19 and TRBJ2-3; the D is unclear. There are 14 residues in the CDR3. V was pared by 9 bases and J by 2 bases, with 15 bases between. From germline, CDR1 is LNHDA and CDR2 SQIVND (reference sequence). The CDR3 spells CARAFADFTDTQYF. The CDR3 DNA follows: TGTGCCAGAGCCTTTGCTGACTTCACAGATACGCAGTATTTT.

The CDR3 sequence: CASSIVRSGGNQPQHF. The CDR3 region has the DNA TGTGCCAGTAGTATAGTGCGATCGGGGGGTAATCAGCCCCAGCATTTT. The chain joins TRBV19 to TRBJ1-5; possibly TRBD1 for D (5 bases). V lost 1 base, J lost 4 bases, and 14 bases lay in between. CDR1 and CDR2 (germline): LNHDA, SQIVND (reference sequence). The CDR3 is 16 amino acids.

The genes are TRBV6-5 and TRBJ2-1, with 7 bases fitting TRBD2. The germline CDR1 and CDR2 sequences are MNHEY and SVGAGI. The CDR3 contains 15 residues. V gave up 2 bases and J gave up 3 bases; unmatched junction bases: 4. The CDR3 coding sequence is TGTGCCAGCAGTTACCGAGGACTAGGCTACAATGAGCAGTTCTTC. Translating it yields CASSYRGLGYNEQFF.

CDR3 sequence: CASRTTGINQPQHF. The CDR3 coding sequence is TGTGCCAGCAGGACCACAGGGATCAATCAGCCCCAGCATTTT. This rearrangement joins TRBV28 to TRBJ1-5; D may be TRBD1 (6 bases). The germline CDR1 and CDR2 sequences are MDHEN and SYDVKM. V lost 6 bases to trimming and J lost 3 bases, with 12 bases between them. The CDR3 consists of 14 residues.

The CDR3: CASSQDGVYEQYF. Written as DNA, the CDR3 is TGTGCCAGCAGCCAAGATGGAGTATACGAGCAGTACTTC. The J gene is TRBJ2-7, the V gene TRBV14; D gene uncertain. The CDR3 extends over 13 amino acids. Germline-derived CDR1 and CDR2 are SGHDN and FVKESK. V was pared by 0 bases and J by 4 bases, with 7 bases between.

The J gene is TRBJ2-5, the V gene TRBV9, with D possibly being TRBD1 (5 bases). Deletions cut 3 bases from V and 5 bases from J, with 17 bases between. The CDR3 consists of 15 residues. Germline CDR1 and CDR2: SGDLS and YYNGEE. Here the CDR3 reads CASSEDIRITETQYF. In DNA, the CDR3 is TGTGCCAGCAGCGAGGACATCCGAATAACGGAGACCCAGTACTTC.

The chain links TRBV27 to TRBJ2-7, with 7 bases aligning to TRBD1. There are 14 residues in the CDR3. Trimming cost V 5 bases and J 2 bases; bases outside gene matches: 6. Looked up from germline, CDR1 is MNHEY and CDR2 is SMNVEV (reference sequence). The CDR3 bases are TGTGCCAGCAGTCATCAAGGACAGGCCTACGAGCAGTACTTC. This gives the protein CASSHQGQAYEQYF.

CDR3 sequence: CASSQGGHIYEKLFF. The CDR3 DNA follows: TGTGCCAGCAGCCAAGGGGGACATATATATGAAAAACTGTTTTTT. This sequence joins TRBV14 and TRBJ1-4, with D possibly being TRBD1 (6 bases). Between the trimmed V and J ends, which lost 1 base and 6 bases, there was a span of 12 bases. The length of the CDR3 is 15 residues. The germline CDR1 and CDR2 sequences are SGHDN and FVKESK.

The genes are TRBV5-3 and TRBJ1-5; D is unresolved. TRBV5-3 has ORF status, its function being uncertain. Trimming cost V 0 bases and J 2 bases, with 12 bases left between them. This CDR3 region has 16 residues. The CDR3 nucleotides read TGTGCCAGAAGCTTGGAGTGGGGAGGCGGCAATCAGCCCCAGCATTTT. Translating it yields CARSLEWGGGNQPQHF.

In this sample, this clone turned up once. The V call is TRBV20-1, the J call TRBJ2-1, with D possibly TRBD2 on 6 matching bases. The V end lost 0 bases, the J end lost 10 bases, and 7 bases lay between the germline ends. Germline V gives CDR1 DFQATT, CDR2 SNEGSKA (reference sequence). CDR3 length: 11 residues. As DNA, the CDR3 is TGCAGTGCTAGAGATGGGGGGGAGCAGTTCTTC. This codes for CSARDGGEQFF.

This chain's CDR3 is CASSLQGSQPQHF. CDR3 bases: TGTGCCAGCAGCCTACAGGGGAGTCAGCCCCAGCATTTT. The rearrangement joins TRBV7-8 to TRBJ1-5, with 7 nucleotides matching TRBD1. The germline gives CDR1 SGHVS, CDR2 FQNEAQ. CDR3 length equals 13 residues. V shed 5 bases and J 6 bases; nucleotides not matched to a gene: 4.

The V call is TRBV7-9, the J call TRBJ2-7, with a possible D match to TRBD1 (6 bases). V was clipped by 6 bases and J by 3 bases, with 15 bases between them. The CDR3 sequence is 14 residues long. CDR1 is SEHNR and CDR2 is FQNEAQ in the germline V gene (reference sequence). The CDR3 bases are TGTGCCAGCAGACCCAGGGGTATGCGCTACGAGCAGTACTTC. Translating gives CASRPRGMRYEQYF.

The chain carries TRBV9 and TRBJ1-3; tentatively, D is TRBD1 (5 bases). V was pared by 3 bases and J by 0 bases, with 13 bases between. Germline V lookup: CDR1 SGDLS, CDR2 YYNGEE. The CDR3 runs 16 residues. CDR3 loop: CASSELGRSSGNTIYF. Here the CDR3 DNA reads TGTGCCAGCAGCGAGTTGGGACGAAGCTCTGGAAACACCATATATTTT.

This clone showed up just once. J is TRBJ1-1 and V is TRBV5-1; no definite D call. V was clipped by 4 bases and J by 8 bases, with 18 bases between them. The CDR3 is 14 residues long. Germline CDR1 and CDR2: SGHRS and YFSETQ. Written as DNA, the CDR3 is TGCGCCAGCAGCCTTGGCGGTACTCCAGAGGAAGCTTTCTTT. Translating gives CASSLGGTPEEAFF.

This clone was seen a handful of times. V gene TRBV6-5 combines with J gene TRBJ2-7; TRBD2 aligns across 11 bases. Germline V CDR1 and CDR2: MNHEY, SVGAGI. The V gene end was trimmed by 2 bases and the J gene end by 3 bases; junction bases not matched to a gene: 6. This CDR3 has 16 amino acids. CDR3 DNA: TGTGCCAGCAGTTACGCTCGACTAGCGGGGAACTACGAGCAGTACTTC. Translating it yields CASSYARLAGNYEQYF.

The rearrangement uses TRBV4-3 and TRBJ2-7; 9 bases match TRBD1. CDR1 and CDR2 from the germline V gene are LGHNA and YSLEER. The CDR3 covers 13 residues. V was clipped by 1 base and J by 5 bases; unmatched bases: 0. CDR3 DNA sequence: TGCGCCAGCAGCCAAGGGACAGGGGACGAGCAGTACTTC. Residues: CASSQGTGDEQYF.

V usage is TRBV25-1 and J usage is TRBJ1-5, with D possibly TRBD1 on 6 matching bases. The CDR3 loop spans 14 amino acids. Trimming stripped 4 bases from V and 5 bases from J, with 12 bases between. CDR1 and CDR2 (germline): MGHDK, SYGVNS. CDR3 coding DNA: TGTGCCAGCAGTGTCAGGGGAGTTTATCAGCCCCAGCATTTT. Translated, it gives CASSVRGVYQPQHF.

This sequence joins TRBV29-1 and TRBJ1-2, with 8 bases aligning to TRBD1. The ends lost 3 bases at V and 4 bases at J; junction bases unmatched: 10. Germline V CDR1 and CDR2: SQVTM, ANQGSEA. The CDR3 consists of 15 residues. The CDR3 sequence is CSVEGEDRALYGYTF. CDR3 sequence (DNA): TGCAGCGTTGAGGGGGAGGACAGGGCCCTCTATGGCTACACCTTC.

This clone was seen a few times. The CDR3 bases are TGTGCCAGCAGTTCTGGACAGGGCCCCTACAATGAGCAGTTCTTC. Its protein product is CASSSGQGPYNEQFF. V gene TRBV27 combines with J gene TRBJ2-1; 8 nucleotides align to TRBD1. This CDR3 has 15 amino acids. V trimming: 4 bases; J trimming: 2 bases; junction bases outside the gene matches: 4. Per the germline V gene, CDR1 is MNHEY and CDR2 is SMNVEV (reference sequence).

This rearrangement joins TRBV4-3 to TRBJ1-2; 8 nucleotides agree with TRBD1. In germline, CDR1 is LGHNA, CDR2 YSLEER. The CDR3 has 12 residues. J was trimmed by 8 bases and V by 4 bases; bases with no gene match: 3. CDR3: CASSLGQGGYTF. The DNA of the CDR3 is TGCGCCAGCAGCCTCGGACAGGGAGGCTACACCTTC.

This clone was observed a handful of times. This chain uses TRBV20-1 with TRBJ2-5; D may be TRBD2 (6 bases). Trimming took 3 bases from V and 7 from J, leaving 15 bases between them. The CDR3 is 13 residues long. Germline CDR1 is DFQATT and CDR2 is SNEGSKA (reference sequence). The CDR3 region has the DNA TGCAGTGCTAGTAGCCTAGCGCACACGACCCAGTACTTC. Translation: CSASSLAHTTQYF.

Concerning this clone itself: This sample also contains other DNA sequences that code for the same CDR3. V is TRBV12-3 or TRBV12-4 and J is TRBJ1-1, with D hard to call. The CDR3 covers 12 residues. Trimming stripped 6 bases from V and 3 bases from J, with 8 bases between. Here the CDR3 DNA reads TGTGCCAGCAGCCGCGGGGACACTGAAGCTTTCTTT. This sequence encodes CASSRGDTEAFF.